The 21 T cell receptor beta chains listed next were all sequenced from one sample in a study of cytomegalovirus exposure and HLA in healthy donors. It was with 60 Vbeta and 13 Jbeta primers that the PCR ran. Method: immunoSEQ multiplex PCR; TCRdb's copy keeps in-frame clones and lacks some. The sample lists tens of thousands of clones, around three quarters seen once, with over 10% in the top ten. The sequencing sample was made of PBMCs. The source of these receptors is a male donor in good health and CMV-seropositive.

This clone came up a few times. The CDR3 DNA reads as TGTGCCAGCAGGTCCGGGGAAAGCTCCTACAATGAGCAGTTCTTC. It specifies CASRSGESSYNEQFF. The chain links TRBV5-5 to TRBJ2-1; tentatively, D is TRBD2 (5 bases). The CDR3 has 15 amino acids. V dropped 5 bases and J dropped 0 bases, with 12 bases sitting between them. Germline assignment: CDR1 SGHKS and CDR2 YYEKEE (reference sequence).

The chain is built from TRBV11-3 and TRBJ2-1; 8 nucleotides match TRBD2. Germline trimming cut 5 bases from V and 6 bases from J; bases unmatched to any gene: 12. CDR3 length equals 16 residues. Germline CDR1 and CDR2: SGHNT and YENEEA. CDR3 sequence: CASSPDGGDNLNEQFF. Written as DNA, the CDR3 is TGTGCCAGCAGCCCGGACGGGGGGGACAACCTCAATGAGCAGTTCTTC.

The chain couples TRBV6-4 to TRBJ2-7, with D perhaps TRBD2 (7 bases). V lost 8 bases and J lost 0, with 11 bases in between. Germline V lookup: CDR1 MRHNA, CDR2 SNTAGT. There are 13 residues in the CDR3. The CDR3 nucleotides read TGTGCCAGCGAGGGGGGGGTCTCCTACGAGCAGTACTTC. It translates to CASEGGVSYEQYF.

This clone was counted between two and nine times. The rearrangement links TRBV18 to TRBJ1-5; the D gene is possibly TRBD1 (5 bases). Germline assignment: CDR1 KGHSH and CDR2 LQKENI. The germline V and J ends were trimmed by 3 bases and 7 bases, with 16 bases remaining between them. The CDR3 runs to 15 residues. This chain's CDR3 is CASSPRTGVEQPQHF. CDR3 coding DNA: TGTGCCAGCTCACCGCGGACGGGGGTGGAGCAGCCCCAGCATTTT. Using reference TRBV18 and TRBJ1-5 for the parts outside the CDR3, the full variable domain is NAGVMQNPRHLVRRRGQEARLRCSPMKGHSHVYWYRQLPEEGLKFMVYLQKENIIDESGMPKERFSAEFPKEGPSILRIQQVVRGDSAAYFCASSPRTGVEQPQHFGDGTRLSIL.

The CDR3 protein is CASSATGGSGGYTF. DNA for the CDR3: TGTGCCAGCAGCGCTACAGGGGGCTCTGGTGGCTACACCTTC. This chain uses TRBV6-6 with TRBJ1-2; 9 positions agree with TRBD1. With 6 bases clipped from V and 7 bases from J, the junction kept 9 bases outside the gene matches. Germline V gene sequence: CDR1 MNHNY, CDR2 SVGAGI (reference sequence). The CDR3 extends over 14 amino acids.

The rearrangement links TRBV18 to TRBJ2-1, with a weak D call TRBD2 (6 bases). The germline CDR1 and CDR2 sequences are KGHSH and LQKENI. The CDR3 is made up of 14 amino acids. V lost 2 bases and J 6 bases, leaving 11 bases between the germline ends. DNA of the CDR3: TGTGCCAGCTCACCAGGCGAGCGGGTCAATGAGCAGTTCTTC. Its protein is CASSPGERVNEQFF.

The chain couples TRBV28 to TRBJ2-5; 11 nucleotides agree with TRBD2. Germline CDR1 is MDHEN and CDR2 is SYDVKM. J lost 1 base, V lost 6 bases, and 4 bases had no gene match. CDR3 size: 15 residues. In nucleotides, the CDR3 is TGTGCCAGCAGCAGACTAGCGGGGAGCCAAGAGACCCAGTACTTC. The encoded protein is CASSRLAGSQETQYF. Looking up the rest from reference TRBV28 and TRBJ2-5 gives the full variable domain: DVKVTQSSRYLVKRTGEKVFLECVQDMDHENMFWYRQDPGLGLRLIYFSYDVKMKEKGDIPEGYSVSREKKERFSLILESASTNQTSMYLCASSRLAGSQETQYFGPGTRLLVL.

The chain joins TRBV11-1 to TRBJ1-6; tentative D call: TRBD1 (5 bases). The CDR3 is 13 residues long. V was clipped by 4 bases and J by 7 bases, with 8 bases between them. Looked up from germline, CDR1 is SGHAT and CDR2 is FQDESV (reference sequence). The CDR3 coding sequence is TGTGCCAGCAGCTCCGCAGGGAATTCACCCCTCCACTTT. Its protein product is CASSSAGNSPLHF.

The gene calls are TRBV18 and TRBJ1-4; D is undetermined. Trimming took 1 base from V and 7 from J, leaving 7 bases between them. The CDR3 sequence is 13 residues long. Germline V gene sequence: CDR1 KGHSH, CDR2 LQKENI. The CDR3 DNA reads TGTGCCAGCTCACCACGCACAGTTGAAAAACTGTTTTTT. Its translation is CASSPRTVEKLFF.

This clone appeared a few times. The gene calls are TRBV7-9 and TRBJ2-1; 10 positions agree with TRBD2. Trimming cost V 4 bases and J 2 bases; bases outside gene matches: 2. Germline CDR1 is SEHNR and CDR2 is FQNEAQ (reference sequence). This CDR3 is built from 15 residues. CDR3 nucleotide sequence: TGTGCCAGCAGCTCAGCGGGAGGGCCCTACAATGAGCAGTTCTTC. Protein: CASSSAGGPYNEQFF.

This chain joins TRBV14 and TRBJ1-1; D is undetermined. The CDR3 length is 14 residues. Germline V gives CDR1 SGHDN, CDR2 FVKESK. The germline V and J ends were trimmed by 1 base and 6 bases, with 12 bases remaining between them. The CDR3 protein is CASSQAGKLSEAFF. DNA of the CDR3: TGTGCCAGCAGCCAAGCCGGTAAACTTTCTGAAGCTTTCTTT.

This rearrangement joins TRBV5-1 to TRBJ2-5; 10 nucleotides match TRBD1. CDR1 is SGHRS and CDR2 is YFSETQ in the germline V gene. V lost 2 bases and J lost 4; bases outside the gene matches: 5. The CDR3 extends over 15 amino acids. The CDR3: CASSLGQGVTETQYF. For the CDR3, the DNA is TGCGCCAGCAGCTTAGGACAGGGGGTAACAGAGACCCAGTACTTC.

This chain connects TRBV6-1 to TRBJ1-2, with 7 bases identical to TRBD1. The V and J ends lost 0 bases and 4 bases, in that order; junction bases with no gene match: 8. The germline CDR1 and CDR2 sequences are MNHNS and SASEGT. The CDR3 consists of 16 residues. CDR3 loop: CASSEARNRGAYGYTF. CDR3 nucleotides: TGTGCCAGCAGTGAAGCCAGAAACAGGGGAGCCTATGGCTACACCTTC.

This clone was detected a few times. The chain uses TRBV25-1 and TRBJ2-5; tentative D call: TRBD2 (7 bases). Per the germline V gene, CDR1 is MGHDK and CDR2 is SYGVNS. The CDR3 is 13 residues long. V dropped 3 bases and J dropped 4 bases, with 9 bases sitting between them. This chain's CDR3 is CASSDGGPETQYF. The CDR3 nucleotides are TGTGCCAGCAGTGACGGGGGGCCAGAGACCCAGTACTTC. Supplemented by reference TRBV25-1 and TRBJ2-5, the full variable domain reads EADIYQTPRYLVIGTGKKITLECSQTMGHDKMYWYQQDPGMELHLIHYSYGVNSTEKGDLSSESTVSRIRTEHFPLTLESARPSHTSQYLCASSDGGPETQYFGPGTRLLVL.

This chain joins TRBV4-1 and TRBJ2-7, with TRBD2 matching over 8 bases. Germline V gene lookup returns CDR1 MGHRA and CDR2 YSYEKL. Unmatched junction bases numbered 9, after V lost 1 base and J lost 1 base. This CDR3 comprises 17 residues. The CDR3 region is CASSQAASGFGSYEQYF. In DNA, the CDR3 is TGCGCCAGCAGCCAAGCGGCTAGCGGGTTTGGTTCCTACGAGCAGTACTTC.

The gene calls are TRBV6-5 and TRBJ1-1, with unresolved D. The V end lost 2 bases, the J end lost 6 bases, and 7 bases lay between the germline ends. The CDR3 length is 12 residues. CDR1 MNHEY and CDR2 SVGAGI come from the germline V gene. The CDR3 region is CASSYGDAEAFF. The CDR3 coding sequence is TGTGCCAGCAGTTACGGAGACGCTGAAGCTTTCTTT.

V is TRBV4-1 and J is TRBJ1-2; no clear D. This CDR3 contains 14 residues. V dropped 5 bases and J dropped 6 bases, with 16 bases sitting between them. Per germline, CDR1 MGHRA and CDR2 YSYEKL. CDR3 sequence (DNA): TGCGCCAGCAGCACAACCGGAGCGGTCGATGGCTACACCTTC. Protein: CASSTTGAVDGYTF.

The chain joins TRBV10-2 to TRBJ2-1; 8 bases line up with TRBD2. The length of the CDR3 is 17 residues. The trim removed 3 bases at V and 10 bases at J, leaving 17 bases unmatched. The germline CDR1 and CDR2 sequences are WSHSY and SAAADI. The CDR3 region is CASSEGPSGSNFREQFF. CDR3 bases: TGCGCCAGCAGTGAAGGGCCCAGCGGGAGCAATTTTAGAGAGCAGTTCTTC.

The CDR3 is CASSLPGQGLGTEAFF. CDR3 bases: TGTGCCAGCAGCTTACCGGGACAGGGGTTGGGCACTGAAGCTTTCTTT. The chain employs TRBV7-2 and TRBJ1-1, with 10 bases that match TRBD1. Germline V gene data show CDR1 as SGHTA and CDR2 as FQGNSA. The V segment lost 2 bases and the J segment 4 bases; nucleotides outside the gene matches: 7. The CDR3 spans 16 residues.

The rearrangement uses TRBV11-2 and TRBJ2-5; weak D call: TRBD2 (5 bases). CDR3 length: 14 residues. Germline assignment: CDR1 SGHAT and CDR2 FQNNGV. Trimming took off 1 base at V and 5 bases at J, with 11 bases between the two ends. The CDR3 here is CASSLGVGVETQYF. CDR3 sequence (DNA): TGTGCCAGCAGCTTAGGGGTCGGGGTGGAGACCCAGTACTTC.

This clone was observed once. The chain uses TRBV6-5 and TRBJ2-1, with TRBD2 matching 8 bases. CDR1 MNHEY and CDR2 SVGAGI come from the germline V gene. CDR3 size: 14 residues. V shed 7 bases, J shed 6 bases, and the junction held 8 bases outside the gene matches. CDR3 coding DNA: TGTGCCAGCATGGGGGCGGGGGGCCTCAATGAGCAGTTCTTC. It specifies CASMGAGGLNEQFF.